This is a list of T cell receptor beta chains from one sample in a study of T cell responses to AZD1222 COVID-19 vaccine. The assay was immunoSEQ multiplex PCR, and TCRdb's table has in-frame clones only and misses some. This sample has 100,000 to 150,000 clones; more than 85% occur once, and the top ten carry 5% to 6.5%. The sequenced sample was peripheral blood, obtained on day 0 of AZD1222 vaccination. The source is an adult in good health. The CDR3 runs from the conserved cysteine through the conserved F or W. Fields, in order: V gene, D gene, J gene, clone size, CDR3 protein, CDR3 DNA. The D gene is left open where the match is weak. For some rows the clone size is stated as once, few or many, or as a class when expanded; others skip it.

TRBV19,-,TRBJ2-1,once,CASSIFGSSYNEQFF,TGTGCCAGTAGTATCTTCGGGAGCTCCTACAATGAGCAGTTCTTC
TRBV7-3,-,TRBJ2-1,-,CASSLNAGPLNEQFF,TGTGCCAGCAGCTTAAATGCGGGACCTTTGAATGAGCAGTTCTTC
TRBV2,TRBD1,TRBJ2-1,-,CASRQGRGNEQFF,TGTGCCAGCCGACAGGGGCGTGGGAATGAGCAGTTCTTC
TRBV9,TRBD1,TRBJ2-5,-,CASSARTGGEETQYF,TGTGCCAGCAGCGCCAGGACAGGGGGAGAAGAGACCCAGTACTTC
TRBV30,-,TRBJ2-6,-,CAWSVPGANVLTF,TGTGCCTGGAGTGTGCCTGGGGCCAACGTCCTGACTTTC
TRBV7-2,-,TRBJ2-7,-,CASSSQVVNYEQYF,TGTGCCAGCAGCTCCCAGGTGGTCAACTACGAGCAGTACTTC
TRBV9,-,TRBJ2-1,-,CASSVPTGEPGRREQFF,TGTGCCAGCAGCGTCCCTACCGGCGAACCGGGACGCCGGGAGCAGTTCTTC
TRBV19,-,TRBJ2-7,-,CASSIDLFGSYEQYF,TGTGCCAGTAGTATAGACCTCTTCGGGTCCTACGAGCAGTACTTC
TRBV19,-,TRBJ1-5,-,CASSILGGNSNQPQHF,TGTGCCAGTAGTATCCTCGGTGGGAATAGCAATCAGCCCCAGCATTTT
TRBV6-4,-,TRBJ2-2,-,CASSAQRDTGELFF,TGTGCCAGCAGCGCTCAAAGGGACACCGGGGAGCTGTTTTTT
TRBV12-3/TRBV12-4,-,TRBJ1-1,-,CASSRSVNTEAFF,TGTGCCAGCAGTCGGTCCGTGAACACTGAAGCTTTCTTT
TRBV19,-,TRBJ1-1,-,CASSIGDQGRSTEAFF,TGTGCCAGTAGTATTGGGGACCAGGGGCGAAGCACTGAAGCTTTCTTT
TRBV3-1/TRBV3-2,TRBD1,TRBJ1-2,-,CASSPNTGTVYGYTF,TGTGCCAGCAGCCCTAACACGGGGACAGTCTATGGCTACACCTTC
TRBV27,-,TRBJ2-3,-,CASSLGGAPDTQYF,TGTGCCAGCAGTTTAGGGGGGGCCCCAGATACGCAGTATTTT
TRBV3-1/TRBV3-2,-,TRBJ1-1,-,CASSRRGNTEAFF,TGTGCCAGCAGCCGTCGGGGGAACACTGAAGCTTTCTTT
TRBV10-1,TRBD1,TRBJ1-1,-,CASSEVTGENTEAFF,TGCGCCAGCAGTGAAGTGACAGGGGAGAACACTGAAGCTTTCTTT
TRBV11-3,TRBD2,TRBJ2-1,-,CASSRTGTPGLAELYNEQFF,TGTGCCAGCAGCCGCACCGGGACACCTGGACTAGCGGAACTTTACAATGAGCAGTTCTTC
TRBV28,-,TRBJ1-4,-,CASSSSSRINEKLFF,TGTGCCAGCAGTTCATCCAGTCGGATTAATGAAAAACTGTTTTTT
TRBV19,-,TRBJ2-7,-,CASSFLGDYEQYF,TGTGCCAGTAGTTTCCTAGGCGACTACGAGCAGTACTTC
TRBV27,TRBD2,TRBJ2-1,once,CASSWGGDNEQFF,TGTGCCAGCAGTTGGGGGGGGGACAATGAGCAGTTCTTC
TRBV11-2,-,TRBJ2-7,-,CASSLQGVTYEQYF,TGTGCCAGCAGCTTACAGGGAGTGACCTACGAGCAGTACTTC
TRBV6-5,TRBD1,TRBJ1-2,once,CASSRSTGGSYGYTF,TGTGCCAGCAGTCGTTCGACAGGGGGGAGCTATGGCTACACCTTC
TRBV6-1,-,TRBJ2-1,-,CASSEAWDREQFF,TGTGCCAGCAGTGAAGCGTGGGACCGAGAGCAGTTCTTC
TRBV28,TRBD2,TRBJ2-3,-,CASSLTAGEVVKIDTQYF,TGTGCCAGCAGTTTAACGGCGGGAGAAGTCGTTAAAATAGATACGCAGTATTTT
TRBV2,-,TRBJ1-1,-,CASSVGLNTEAFF,TGTGCCAGCAGTGTAGGGCTGAACACTGAAGCTTTCTTT
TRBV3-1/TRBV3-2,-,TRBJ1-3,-,CASSPKTDGNTIYF,TGTGCCAGCAGCCCCAAAACTGACGGAAACACCATATATTTT
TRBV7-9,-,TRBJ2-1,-,CASPDGGTSYNEQFF,TGTGCCAGCCCCGACGGGGGAACCTCCTACAATGAGCAGTTCTTC
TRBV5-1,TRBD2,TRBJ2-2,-,CASGTGLAIGELFF,TGCGCCAGCGGGACGGGACTAGCGATCGGGGAGCTGTTTTTT
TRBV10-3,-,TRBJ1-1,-,CATQVLENTEAFF,TGTGCCACCCAAGTACTCGAGAACACTGAAGCTTTCTTT
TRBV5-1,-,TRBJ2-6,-,CASNPGTGANVLTF,TGCGCCAGCAATCCAGGAACTGGGGCCAACGTCCTGACTTTC